This entry describes one TCR beta chain. Its antigen is unidentified. Everyone who donated was a healthy bone marrow donor. This record belongs to a study of cytomegalovirus exposure and HLA in healthy donors. Study-wide results and limits: In most subjects, TCR beta sequences reportedly gave accurate predictions of HLA-A and HLA-B alleles.

PCR amplification relied on 60 Vbeta primers (plus 13 Jbeta primers). The protocol was immunoSEQ multiplex PCR, while the TCRdb copy is restricted to in-frame clones and leaves out a portion. The sample lists approximately 100,000 clones, approximately 89% occurring once. V was clipped by 6 bases and J by 3 bases; unmatched bases: 8. The germline CDR1 and CDR2 sequences are SQVTM and ANQGSEA. The CDR3 is 13 amino acids. V and J are TRBV29-1 and TRBJ2-7; 7 positions agree with TRBD1. Sequenced material: PBMCs. The sequence was collected from a man aged 25 to 45 in good health and CMV-seropositive. The CDR3 DNA sequence: TGCAGCGTAGACGCTCCAGGGGGCTACGAGCAGTACTTC. Protein sequence: CSVDAPGGYEQYF.